What follows are 3 T cell receptor beta chains derived from one specimen sequenced in a study of beta chain features in type 1 diabetes. Isolated RNA was reverse transcribed in full, so expressed TCRB transcripts were sequenced. TCRdb's copy holds only in-frame clones and misses some; the assay was immunoSEQ multiplex PCR. The data show about 620,000 clones, about a sixth seen once. Sequenced: naive CD4+ T cells from blood. Receptor source: a man between 18 and 29 years old in good health.

This clone was detected a few times. V is TRBV18 and J is TRBJ2-7; possible D gene TRBD1, 5 bases. The germline V gene encodes CDR1 KGHSH and CDR2 LQKENI. The CDR3 has 14 residues. The V gene lost 1 base and the J gene lost 3 bases, with 10 bases spanning the gap. The CDR3 here is CASSPQGHFYEQYF. In nucleotides, the CDR3 is TGTGCCAGCTCACCACAGGGGCACTTCTACGAGCAGTACTTC.

This clone showed up just a few times. The V and J genes are TRBV12-5 and TRBJ1-6; the D is unclear. The CDR3 has 12 amino acids. Germline CDR1 reads LGHNT; CDR2 reads FRNRAP. V was cut by 0 bases and J by 14 bases, with 8 bases left in between. As DNA, the CDR3 is TGTGCTAGTGGTTTGGTACTGGTTACCCTCCACTTT. Its protein product is CASGLVLVTLHF.

This clone was recorded a few times. Written as DNA, the CDR3 is TGTGCCAGTAGTATAGGCGGGACAGGGATTAGACCCAGCTCCTACGAGCAGTACTTC. The encoded protein is CASSIGGTGIRPSSYEQYF. V is TRBV19 and J is TRBJ2-7; 9 bases fit TRBD1. Germline CDR1 is LNHDA and CDR2 is SQIVND (reference sequence). This CDR3 has 19 amino acids. Germline trimming cut 1 base from V and 0 bases from J; bases unmatched to any gene: 13.